The 14 T cell receptor beta chains given below trace back to one sample, sequenced in a study of T cells in Graves' hyperthyroidism and ophthalmopathy. RNA transcripts provided the source from which TCR beta CDR3 regions were amplified. A set of HTBI primers served as the primers for a first-round RT-PCR of the TCR CDR3. MiXCR, run by TCRdb on the multiplex PCR reads, gives a single entry per CDR3 protein. In the table there are around 600,000 distinct CDR3 sequences, more than 15% of which are singletons. Sequencing was done on a sample of blood. These receptors originate from a middle-aged woman with Graves' ophthalmopathy.

This clonotype occurred many times. The V gene is TRBV6-1, the J gene TRBJ1-1, with 7 nucleotides matching TRBD1. V lost 4 bases and J lost 1; bases outside the gene matches: 6. The CDR3 length is 15 residues. Germline V gene lookup returns CDR1 MNHNS and CDR2 SASEGT. The DNA for the CDR3 is TGTGCCAGCAGTGGCGGGGGGACAGCGAACACTGAAGCTTTCTTT. It specifies CASSGGGTANTEAFF.

This clonotype came up many times. The chain couples TRBV20-1 to TRBJ2-1; 8 positions match TRBD2. Trimming at V came to 3 bases and at J to 0 bases, leaving 10 bases not matched to a gene. Germline values: CDR1 DFQATT, CDR2 SNEGSKA (reference sequence). This CDR3 spans 17 amino acids. Here the CDR3 DNA reads TGCAGTGCTAGTGACGCGGGGGGCCTCACCTCCTACAATGAGCAGTTCTTC. It encodes CSASDAGGLTSYNEQFF.

In this sample, this clonotype turned up many times. J is TRBJ2-7 and V is TRBV5-1; possibly TRBD1 for D (7 bases). CDR1 and CDR2 (germline): SGHRS, YFSETQ. The V end lost 2 bases, the J end lost 4 bases, and 13 bases lay between the germline ends. The CDR3 is 14 residues long. The CDR3 is CASSFGTAGYEQYF. Written as DNA, the CDR3 is TGCGCCAGCAGCTTCGGGACAGCGGGTTACGAGCAGTACTTC.

Ten or more counts support this clonotype. This rearrangement joins TRBV20-1 to TRBJ2-7; 11 bases fit TRBD1. The V and J ends lost 3 bases and 5 bases, in that order; junction bases with no gene match: 9. The CDR3 sequence is 15 residues long. Germline CDR1 and CDR2: DFQATT and SNEGSKA (reference sequence). The CDR3 DNA follows: TGCAGTGCTAGTGGGTCCGGGACAGGGGGACACGAGCAGTACTTC. Translated, it gives CSASGSGTGGHEQYF.

This clonotype was recorded many times. The rearrangement links TRBV28 to TRBJ2-3; D possibly uses TRBD1 or TRBD2 (6 bases each). The germline CDR1 and CDR2 sequences are MDHEN and SYDVKM. This CDR3 has 15 amino acids. Trimming shortened V by 3 bases and J by 5 bases, and 15 bases separated the two germline ends. In DNA, the CDR3 is TGTGCCAGCAGTTTTTTGACGGGGGCTAGAGATACGCAGTATTTT. Translated, it gives CASSFLTGARDTQYF.

A few counts support this clonotype. The chain couples TRBV18 to TRBJ2-7; D call uncertain. The CDR3 is 13 amino acids. Germline assignment: CDR1 KGHSH and CDR2 LQKENI. The V gene lost 3 bases and the J gene lost 3 bases, with 9 bases spanning the gap. The CDR3 sequence is CASSPNSYYEQYF. The CDR3 DNA sequence: TGTGCCAGCTCACCTAACAGTTACTACGAGCAGTACTTC.

This clonotype was detected ten times or more. V is TRBV20-1 and J is TRBJ2-3, with no clear D. In germline, CDR1 is DFQATT, CDR2 SNEGSKA (reference sequence). The V end lost 5 bases, the J end lost 0 bases, and 9 bases lay between the germline ends. The CDR3 totals 13 residues. The CDR3 reads CSASATSTDTQYF. The CDR3, as DNA: TGCAGTGCTTCAGCGACAAGCACAGATACGCAGTATTTT.

The table lists this clonotype with many counts. The J gene is TRBJ2-1, the V gene TRBV12-3 or TRBV12-4; 9 bases are shared with TRBD2. Germline trimming cut 3 bases from V and 5 bases from J; bases unmatched to any gene: 2. The CDR3 is 14 residues long. The CDR3 coding sequence is TGTGCCAGCAGTTTGCGGGGGGGGAACAATGAGCAGTTCTTC. Protein sequence: CASSLRGGNNEQFF.

In its sample, this clonotype was seen many times. The chain recombines TRBV20-1 with TRBJ2-1; D call uncertain. This CDR3 is 15 amino acids long. The ends were cut back, 6 bases at V and 2 bases at J, with 17 bases in the middle. Germline assignment: CDR1 DFQATT and CDR2 SNEGSKA (reference sequence). The DNA of the CDR3 is TGCAGTGCCACCCTCCCGGTTGCGGCCTACAATGAGCAGTTCTTC. Protein: CSATLPVAAYNEQFF.

CDR3 residues: CAISTMGVGVTEAFF. In DNA, the CDR3 is TGTGCCATCAGTACCATGGGGGTGGGGGTCACTGAAGCTTTCTTT. The chain has TRBV10-3 and TRBJ1-1; D might be TRBD1 (5 bases). Germline CDR1 reads ENHRY; CDR2 reads SYGVKD. This CDR3 is 15 amino acids long. V dropped 5 bases and J dropped 4 bases, with 17 bases sitting between them.

This clonotype occurred many times. The chain combines TRBV5-4 with TRBJ1-1, with a possible D match to TRBD1 (5 bases). Germline V gene data show CDR1 as SGHNT and CDR2 as YYREEE (reference sequence). The CDR3 spans 13 residues. Between the trimmed V and J ends, which lost 4 bases and 8 bases, there was a span of 15 bases. DNA of the CDR3: TGTGCCAGCAGCGCGGGACGGGACCCCGAAGCTTTCTTT. It translates to CASSAGRDPEAFF. The full variable domain, with the rest looked up from reference TRBV5-4 and TRBJ1-1, is ETGVTQSPTHLIKTRGQQVTLRCSSQSGHNTVSWYQQALGQGPQFIFQYYREEENGRGNFPPRFSGLQFPNYSSELNVNALELDDSALYLCASSAGRDPEAFFGQGTRLTVV.

This clonotype was counted many times. The chain recombines TRBV6-1 with TRBJ1-2, with D perhaps matching TRBD1 (5 bases). CDR1 is MNHNS and CDR2 is SASEGT in the germline V gene. V was trimmed by 1 base and J by 4 bases, leaving 13 bases between them. The CDR3 contains 15 residues. The DNA for the CDR3 is TGTGCCAGCAGTGAAGGCCGCCTGGGGCCCTATGGCTACACCTTC. Translating it yields CASSEGRLGPYGYTF.

This clonotype was seen a handful of times. The rearrangement uses TRBV28 and TRBJ1-5, with D maybe TRBD1 (5 bases). The ends were cut back, 1 base at V and 0 bases at J, with 16 bases in the middle. The CDR3 is 18 residues long. Germline CDR1 reads MDHEN; CDR2 reads SYDVKM. The CDR3 region is CASSLSGPRTNSNQPQHF. The CDR3 DNA reads TGTGCCAGCAGTTTATCAGGGCCAAGGACTAATAGCAATCAGCCCCAGCATTTT.

This clonotype has at least ten counts. This chain links TRBV20-1 with TRBJ2-1; a weak D match, TRBD2 (6 bases). The CDR3 covers 12 residues. V was trimmed by 4 bases and J by 3 bases, leaving 7 bases between them. Germline values: CDR1 DFQATT, CDR2 SNEGSKA (reference sequence). Written as DNA, the CDR3 is TGCAGTGCTAAGGGAGGCTACAATGAGCAGTTCTTC. Encoded protein: CSAKGGYNEQFF.